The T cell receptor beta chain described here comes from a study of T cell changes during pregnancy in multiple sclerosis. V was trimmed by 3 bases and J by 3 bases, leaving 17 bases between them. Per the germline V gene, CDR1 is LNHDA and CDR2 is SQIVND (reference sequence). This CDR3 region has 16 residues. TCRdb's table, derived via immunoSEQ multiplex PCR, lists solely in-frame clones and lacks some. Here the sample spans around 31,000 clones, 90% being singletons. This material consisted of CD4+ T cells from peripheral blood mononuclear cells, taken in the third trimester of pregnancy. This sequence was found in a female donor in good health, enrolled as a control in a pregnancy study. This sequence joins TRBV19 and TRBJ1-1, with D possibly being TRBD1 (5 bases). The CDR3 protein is CASSMVLGGTHTEAFF. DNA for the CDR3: TGTGCCAGTAGTATGGTATTGGGGGGAACTCACACTGAAGCTTTCTTT.